This T cell receptor (beta chain) was captured by sequencing in a study of OX40 agonist ivuxolimab in advanced cancers. Study in general: The group had a mean age of 60 years, ranged from about 20 to 79, and was 80% to 85% male. The study, taken as a whole, reports: Clonal expansion by week 6 occurred in CD4+ and CD8+ blood T cells (at 0.1 to 3.0 mg/kg). Low clonal expansion, among the lowest seen, marked partial responders at 0.1-3.0 mg/kg.

In its sample, this clone was seen once. The antigen is unknown. Produced via immunoSEQ multiplex PCR; TCRdb's table is partial and in-frame only. The sample has around 11,000 clones; approximately 74% are singletons. CDR3 length: 12 amino acids. V lost 7 bases and J 6 bases, leaving 13 bases between the germline ends. In germline, CDR1 is SGHVS, CDR2 FQNEAQ. The specimen comprised CD4+ or CD8+ T cells sorted from blood, sampled in a trial of the OX40 agonist ivuxolimab. This clonotype was sampled from an adult with an advanced solid tumor such as melanoma, head and neck, liver or kidney cancer. This sequence joins TRBV7-8 and TRBJ2-7; D not resolved. CDR3 in amino acids: CASTNPPREQYF. The CDR3 DNA sequence: TGTGCCAGCACCAACCCCCCCCGCGAGCAGTACTTC.